Listed here is a single T cell receptor (beta chain). What it recognizes is unknown. Assay: immunoSEQ multiplex PCR; the TCRdb copy retains only in-frame clones and omits some. The data show 70,000 to 100,000 clones, approximately 80% seen once. These data belong to a study of T cells in localized non-small cell lung cancer. Whole-study findings and limits: The appearance of a median approximately 55 of the top 100 tumor clones was seen in adjacent lung.

Germline V gene sequence: CDR1 SGDLS, CDR2 YYNGEE. The CDR3 totals 15 residues. Losses at the gene ends were 0 bases for V and 6 bases for J; bases not matched to a gene: 8. The clonotype comes from a female donor over 55 with stage I lung adenocarcinoma. The sample in question was peripheral blood, obtained before any cancer treatment. V is TRBV9 and J is TRBJ2-7; 8 bases fit TRBD2. CDR3 region: CASSVVTGGPGEQYF. The CDR3 DNA reads as TGTGCCAGCAGCGTAGTGACGGGAGGGCCCGGCGAGCAGTACTTC. Looking up the rest from reference TRBV9 and TRBJ2-7 gives the full variable domain: DSGVTQTPKHLITATGQRVTLRCSPRSGDLSVYWYQQSLDQGLQFLIQYYNGEERAKGNILERFSAQQFPDLHSELNLSSLELGDSALYFCASSVVTGGPGEQYFGPGTRLTVT.